These T cell receptor beta chains were read from a single sample in a study of blood T cells in healthy people across ages. Via MiXCR, TCRdb re-called the 5' RACE reads, giving one row per CDR3 protein. The sample records over 750,000 distinct CDR3 sequences, around 25% being singletons. A further study also used this sample, focusing on T cells of mothers and their children.

Sequencing was performed on blood. These receptors originate from a boy aged 10-17 years in good health. Both conserved end residues are part of each CDR3. The order of the fields is V gene, CDR3 protein.

>TRBV27
CASSPGNLATEQYF
>TRBV7-2
CASSFGNNYEQYF
>TRBV5-1
CASSRGEGLALETQYF
>TRBV7-2
CASSSRRGTQYF
>TRBV7-9
CASSPATGALYEQYF
>TRBV6-5
CASQGHQGETQYF
>TRBV20-1
CSARDRHLYSTDTQYF
>TRBV29-1
CSVEIGAGLTNYGYTF
>TRBV7-2
CASSQVGRGGYNEQFF
>TRBV7-9
CASSPERTEGETQYF
>TRBV13
CASSRPPGQETQYF
>TRBV7-2
CASSLYWAGGSSYNEQFF
>TRBV13
CASSQTGVDEQFF
>TRBV29-1
CSIRPDPSYGSEQFF
>TRBV5-6
CASSLEEYEQYF
>TRBV7-2
CASSLERGGGKLFF
>TRBV2
CASNLAVKGEQYF
>TRBV5-6
CASSFGLAKGGQETQYF
>TRBV6-6
CASRNMDYEQYF
>TRBV20-1
CSAGPDSNEKLFF
>TRBV10-3
CAISERPGYEQYF
>TRBV5-5
CASSQRTVQETQYF
>TRBV5-6
CASSLSPEGRNGYTF
>TRBV27
CASSLSAGTYNEQFF